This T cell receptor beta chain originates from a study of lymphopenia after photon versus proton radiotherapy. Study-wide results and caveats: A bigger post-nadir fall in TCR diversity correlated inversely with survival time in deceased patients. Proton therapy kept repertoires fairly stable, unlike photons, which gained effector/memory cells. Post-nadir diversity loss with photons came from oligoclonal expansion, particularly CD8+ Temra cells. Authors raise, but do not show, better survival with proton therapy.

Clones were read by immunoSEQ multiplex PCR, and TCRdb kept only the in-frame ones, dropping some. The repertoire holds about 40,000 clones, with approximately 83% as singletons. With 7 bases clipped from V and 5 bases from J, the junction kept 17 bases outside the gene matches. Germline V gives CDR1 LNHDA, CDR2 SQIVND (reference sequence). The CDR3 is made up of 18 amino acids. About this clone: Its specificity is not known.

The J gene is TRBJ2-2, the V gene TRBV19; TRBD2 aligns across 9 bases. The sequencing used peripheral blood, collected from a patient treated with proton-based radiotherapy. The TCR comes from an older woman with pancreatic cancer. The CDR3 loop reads CASISPGGTSISTGELFF. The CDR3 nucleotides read TGTGCCAGTATCTCACCTGGAGGGACTAGCATTAGTACCGGGGAGCTGTTTTTT.